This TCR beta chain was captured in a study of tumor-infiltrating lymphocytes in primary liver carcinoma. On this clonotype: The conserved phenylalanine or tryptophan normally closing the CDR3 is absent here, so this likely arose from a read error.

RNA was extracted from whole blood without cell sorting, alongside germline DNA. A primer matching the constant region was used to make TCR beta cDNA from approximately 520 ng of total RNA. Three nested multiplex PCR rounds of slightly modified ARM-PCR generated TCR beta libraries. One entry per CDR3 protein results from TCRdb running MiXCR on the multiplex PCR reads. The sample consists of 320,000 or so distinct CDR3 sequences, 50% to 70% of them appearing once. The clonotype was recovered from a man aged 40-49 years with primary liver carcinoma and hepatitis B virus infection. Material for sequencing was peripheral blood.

This CDR3 reads CASSFLKLAGKKIVSGEQYS. The CDR3 DNA sequence: TGTGCCAGCAGCTTTCTCAAACTAGCGGGGAAGAAAATTGTCAGTGGCGAGCAGTACTCC. The chain couples TRBV7-9 to TRBJ2-7; 10 bases are shared with TRBD2. The germline gives CDR1 SEHNR, CDR2 FQNEAQ (reference sequence). The CDR3 contains 20 residues. V lost 3 bases, J lost 6 bases, and 23 bases stayed unmatched.